Listed here are 16 T cell receptor beta chains from one sample, sequenced in a study of T cells in Graves' hyperthyroidism and ophthalmopathy. Amplification yielded TCR beta CDR3 regions, with RNA transcripts as the source. With the HTBI primer set, the TCR CDR3 went through a first round of RT-PCR. TCRdb itself ran the multiplex PCR reads through MiXCR, one entry per CDR3 protein. Of more than 300,000 distinct CDR3 sequences in the sample, roughly 15% are singletons; the top ten hold roughly a fifth. Sequenced: blood. The receptor set was obtained from a woman aged 30 to 39 with Graves' ophthalmopathy.

This clonotype was found many times. This CDR3 is CAWSVRREPPGNTIYF. Here the CDR3 DNA reads TGTGCCTGGAGTGTACGGAGGGAGCCCCCCGGAAACACCATATATTTT. The rearrangement joins TRBV30 to TRBJ1-3; no clear D. The germline CDR1 and CDR2 sequences are GTSNPN and SVGIG (reference sequence). CDR3 length: 16 residues. Trimming stripped 0 bases from V and 4 bases from J, with 16 bases between.

This clonotype has a count of ten or more. This rearrangement joins TRBV28 to TRBJ2-5; D gene ambiguous. Germline CDR1 and CDR2: MDHEN and SYDVKM. This CDR3 is 15 amino acids long. Trimming took 2 bases from V and 2 from J, leaving 12 bases between them. The CDR3 protein is CASSLPDRMQETQYF. CDR3 bases: TGTGCCAGCAGTTTACCGGACCGCATGCAAGAGACCCAGTACTTC.

This clonotype came up many times. The gene calls are TRBV30 and TRBJ1-6, with D hard to call. This CDR3 is 12 amino acids long. CDR1 and CDR2 (germline): GTSNPN, SVGIG (reference sequence). Trimming pared 6 bases from V and 7 bases from J, leaving 10 bases between. The DNA for the CDR3 is TGTGCCTGCACGGCGGAGAATTCACCCCTCCACTTT. Translating it yields CACTAENSPLHF.

At least ten counts were recorded for this clonotype. The J gene is TRBJ1-4, the V gene TRBV6-5; 8 nucleotides agree with TRBD1. CDR1 and CDR2 from the germline V gene are MNHEY and SVGAGI. V was pared by 4 bases and J by 10 bases, with 8 bases of the junction left unmatched. CDR3 length: 14 residues. The CDR3 reads CASSSRGQWGKLFF. DNA for the CDR3: TGTGCCAGCAGTTCCAGGGGGCAATGGGGAAAACTGTTTTTT.

This clonotype has more than one count but fewer than ten. The rearrangement uses TRBV4-1 and TRBJ2-1; D remains unclear. Germline CDR1 reads MGHRA; CDR2 reads YSYEKL. The CDR3 contains 13 residues. V lost 1 base and J lost 10, with 11 bases in between. The CDR3 nucleotides are TGCGCCAGCAGCCAAGCTTCACGTTTCGAGCAGTTCTTC. The encoded protein is CASSQASRFEQFF.

The chain uses TRBV6-1 and TRBJ2-7, with TRBD1 matching over 9 bases. Germline assignment: CDR1 MNHNS and CDR2 SASEGT. The ends lost 5 bases at V and 2 bases at J; junction bases unmatched: 4. The CDR3 contains 14 residues. The CDR3 reads CASSRQGGPYEQYF. The CDR3 bases are TGTGCCAGCAGTCGACAGGGGGGCCCCTACGAGCAGTACTTC.

This clonotype was seen a few times. The junction shows a germline mismatch at one end, possibly a read error. V gene TRBV7-2 combines with J gene TRBJ2-6; 8 nucleotides match TRBD1. Germline CDR1 is SGHTA and CDR2 is FQGNSA. CDR3 length equals 16 residues. The CDR3: CASSSAGGGGASVLTF. The CDR3 nucleotides are TGTGCCAGCAGCTCCGCAGGGGGCGGTGGGGCCAGCGTCCTGACTTTC.

In the case of this clonotype: A read error may be the cause here, since a much bigger clone is one base away. The rearrangement links TRBV20-1 to TRBJ2-5, with 7 bases fitting TRBD2. Unmatched junction bases numbered 12, after V lost 0 bases and J lost 2 bases. This CDR3 contains 17 residues. The germline CDR1 and CDR2 sequences are DFQATT and SNEGSKA (reference sequence). CDR3 amino acids: CSARDPLGGGAQETQYF. DNA for the CDR3: TGCAGTGCTAGAGATCCATTGGGCGGGGGAGCACAAGAGACCCAGTACTTC.

The chain couples TRBV2 to TRBJ2-2, with D hard to call. V dropped 7 bases and J dropped 0 bases, with 18 bases sitting between them. Germline V gene data show CDR1 as SNHLY and CDR2 as FYNNEI. This CDR3 has 17 residues. This CDR3 reads CASTKSGVAANTGELFF. CDR3 sequence (DNA): TGTGCCAGCACGAAATCGGGCGTGGCAGCGAACACCGGGGAGCTGTTTTTT.

This clonotype was detected many times. The chain uses TRBV6-6 and TRBJ1-1, with D uncertain. The CDR3 has 13 amino acids. V was cut by 1 base and J by 5 bases, with 8 bases left in between. CDR1 and CDR2 from the germline V gene are MNHNY and SVGAGI (reference sequence). DNA of the CDR3: TGTGCCAGCAGTTACTTGCTGGGTACTGAAGCTTTCTTT. Residues: CASSYLLGTEAFF.

This clonotype showed up many times. V usage is TRBV2 and J usage is TRBJ1-6; TRBD1 agrees at 7 bases. CDR3 length: 13 amino acids. Looked up from germline, CDR1 is SNHLY and CDR2 is FYNNEI. V dropped 5 bases and J dropped 9; count of bases not matched to a gene: 4. This CDR3 reads CASSWDSGSPLHF. The CDR3 DNA is TGTGCCAGCAGTTGGGACAGTGGTTCACCCCTCCACTTT.

This chain connects TRBV11-2 to TRBJ2-7, with D possibly called TRBD1 or TRBD2 (5 bases each). The V gene lost 5 bases and the J gene lost 6 bases, with 14 bases spanning the gap. Germline CDR1 reads SGHAT; CDR2 reads FQNNGV. The CDR3 is made up of 13 amino acids. CDR3 loop: CASSVQVGVEQYF. The CDR3 region has the DNA TGTGCCAGCAGCGTACAAGTGGGGGTCGAGCAGTACTTC.

This clonotype appeared many times. This chain's CDR3 is CASSQEDGGGGQPQHF. The CDR3 bases are TGCGCCAGCAGCCAAGAAGATGGGGGGGGGGGTCAGCCCCAGCATTTT. The chain uses TRBV4-1 and TRBJ1-5; TRBD1 might be the D (5 bases). Germline V gene data show CDR1 as MGHRA and CDR2 as YSYEKL. CDR3 size: 16 residues. V was pared by 0 bases and J by 6 bases, with 15 bases between.

The chain is built from TRBV10-2 and TRBJ1-5; D unresolved. This CDR3 has 14 residues. V was cut by 6 bases and J by 4 bases, with 13 bases left in between. CDR1 is WSHSY and CDR2 is SAAADI in the germline V gene. The CDR3 loop reads CASRGSETNQPQHF. As DNA, the CDR3 is TGCGCCAGCAGGGGGTCCGAAACTAATCAGCCCCAGCATTTT.

This clonotype was detected many times. The junction departs from the called germline gene at one end, perhaps through a read error. The chain couples TRBV7-2 to TRBJ1-6; D gene ambiguous. Germline CDR1 reads SGHTA; CDR2 reads FQGNSA. The CDR3 has 13 residues. In DNA, the CDR3 is TGTGCCAGCAGTTTAGAACCGAATTCACCCCTCCACTTT. This codes for CASSLEPNSPLHF.

The sample holds many counts of this clonotype. The chain uses TRBV4-1 and TRBJ2-7; 9 bases map to TRBD1. The CDR3 runs to 16 residues. J lost 6 bases, V lost 5 bases, and 14 bases had no gene match. CDR1 MGHRA and CDR2 YSYEKL come from the germline V gene. CDR3 DNA: TGCGCCAGCAGCATGACCTCCGGGACAGGGTTGATCGAGCAGTACTTC. As protein: CASSMTSGTGLIEQYF.